This TCR beta chain emerged from a study of OX40 agonist ivuxolimab in advanced cancers. Findings and limits, study-wide: Antigens targeted by the expanded peripheral T cells were not determined.

CDR1 SGHRS and CDR2 YFSETQ come from the germline V gene. The CDR3 loop spans 17 amino acids. V was pared by 1 base and J by 3 bases, with 7 bases of the junction left unmatched. Blood draws occurred at baseline, cycle 4 day 1, and cycle 7 day 1. This clone appeared once. Its matching antigen is unknown. Sequenced by immunoSEQ multiplex PCR; TCRdb stores in-frame clones only, minus some. The top ten hold about 0.8% of the sample, which has about 63,000 clones, roughly 91% seen once. The chain couples TRBV5-1 to TRBJ1-2; TRBD1 matches at 12 bases. The clonotype comes from an adult with an advanced solid tumor such as melanoma, head and neck, liver or kidney cancer. Source: CD4+ or CD8+ T cells sorted from blood, taken in a trial of the OX40 agonist ivuxolimab. The CDR3 bases are TGCGCCAGCAGCTTGACGGGACAGGGGGCTTTGGACTATGGCTACACCTTC. Translating it yields CASSLTGQGALDYGYTF.